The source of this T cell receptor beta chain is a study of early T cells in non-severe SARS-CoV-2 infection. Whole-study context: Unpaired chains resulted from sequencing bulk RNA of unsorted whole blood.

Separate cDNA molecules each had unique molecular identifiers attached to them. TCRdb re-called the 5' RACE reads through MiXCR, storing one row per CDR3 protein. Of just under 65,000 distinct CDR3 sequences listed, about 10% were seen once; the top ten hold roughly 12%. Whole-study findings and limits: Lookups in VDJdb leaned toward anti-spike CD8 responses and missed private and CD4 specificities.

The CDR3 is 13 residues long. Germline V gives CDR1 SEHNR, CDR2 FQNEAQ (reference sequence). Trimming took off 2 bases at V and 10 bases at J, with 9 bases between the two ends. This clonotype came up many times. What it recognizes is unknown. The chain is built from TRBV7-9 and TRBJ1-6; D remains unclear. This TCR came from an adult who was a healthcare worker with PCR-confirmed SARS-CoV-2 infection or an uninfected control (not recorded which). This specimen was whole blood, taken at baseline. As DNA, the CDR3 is TGTGCCAGCAGCTTAATGGACCGCTCACCCCTCCACTTT. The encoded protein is CASSLMDRSPLHF. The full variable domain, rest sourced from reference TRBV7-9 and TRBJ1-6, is DTGVSQNPRHKITKRGQNVTFRCDPISEHNRLYWYRQTLGQGPEFLTYFQNEAQLEKSRLLSDRFSAERPKGSFSTLEIQRTEQGDSAMYLCASSLMDRSPLHFGNGTRLTVT.